Following are 28 T cell receptor beta chains from one sample sequenced in a study of shared clonotypes between healthy human individuals. The table came from immunoSEQ multiplex PCR; TCRdb's copy has only in-frame clones and leaves some out. The sample yields roughly 1,000,000 clones, approximately 80% seen once. Sequenced input: memory CD4+ T cells from PBMCs. Subset described: CD45RA-negative fraction. The receptors originated from a man aged 18 to 30 in good health. Some clones in this sample may be carry-over from other donors' samples.

J is TRBJ2-7 and V is TRBV4-1; tentatively, D is TRBD1 (5 bases). Germline CDR1 and CDR2: MGHRA and YSYEKL. V dropped 2 bases and J dropped 6 bases, with 17 bases sitting between them. The CDR3 is 15 residues long. CDR3 bases: TGCGCCAGCAGCCAACGACCAGGGTATACGGTCGAGCAGTACTTC. Protein product: CASSQRPGYTVEQYF.

The V gene is TRBV2, the J gene TRBJ2-1, with TRBD2 identical over 10 bases. The CDR3 loop spans 16 amino acids. With 2 bases clipped from V and 2 bases from J, the junction kept 3 bases outside the gene matches. The V gene's germline CDR1 is SNHLY and CDR2 FYNNEI. The CDR3 bases are TGTGCCAGCAGTGAAAGCGGGAGGGTGGCCTACAATGAGCAGTTCTTC. Residues: CASSESGRVAYNEQFF.

The count of this clone is one. The gene calls are TRBV7-6 and TRBJ2-3; 12 bases map to TRBD2. Germline V gene data show CDR1 as SGHVS and CDR2 as FNYEAQ. J lost 3 bases, V lost 4 bases, and 14 bases had no gene match. This CDR3 is built from 19 residues. CDR3 in DNA: TGTGCCAGCAGCTCCCGTGGACTAGCGGGATTCAGGGGAACAGATACGCAGTATTTT. Its protein is CASSSRGLAGFRGTDTQYF. The full variable domain, rest sourced from reference TRBV7-6 and TRBJ2-3, is GAGVSQSPRYKVTKRGQDVALRCDPISGHVSLYWYRQALGQGPEFLTYFNYEAQQDKSGLPNDRFSAERPEGSISTLTIQRTEQRDSAMYRCASSSRGLAGFRGTDTQYFGPGTRLTVL.

This clone appeared a few times. The V gene is TRBV2, the J gene TRBJ2-3; 7 nucleotides match TRBD1. In germline, CDR1 is SNHLY, CDR2 FYNNEI. Trimming removed 10 bases from V and 3 bases from J; junction bases left unmatched: 10. CDR3 size: 14 residues. The CDR3 protein is CATSRQGRTDTQYF. CDR3 DNA: TGTGCCACTTCAAGACAGGGTCGGACAGATACGCAGTATTTT.

V gene TRBV5-1 combines with J gene TRBJ1-2; 10 nucleotides match TRBD1. Germline V gene sequence: CDR1 SGHRS, CDR2 YFSETQ. This CDR3 comprises 17 residues. V lost 0 bases and J lost 4; bases outside the gene matches: 9. Here the CDR3 DNA reads TGCGCCAGCAGCTTGGGGCGACAGGGGGCGCAAGGCTATGGCTACACCTTC. Amino acids: CASSLGRQGAQGYGYTF.

This chain joins TRBV5-1 and TRBJ2-7; TRBD2 matches at 11 bases. The CDR3 extends over 15 amino acids. The germline V gene has CDR1 SGHRS and CDR2 YFSETQ. V shed 4 bases, J shed 3 bases, and the junction held 6 bases outside the gene matches. CDR3 coding DNA: TGCGCCAGCAGCCCCGCCGGGACTAGCGGCTACGAGCAGTACTTC. Its protein product is CASSPAGTSGYEQYF.

This clone was seen ten or more times. The chain joins TRBV5-1 to TRBJ2-2; D remains ambiguous. Trimming left V 5 bases short and J 7 bases short, with 15 bases between. The germline gives CDR1 SGHRS, CDR2 YFSETQ. The CDR3 has 14 amino acids. As DNA, the CDR3 is TGCGCCAGCAGTCCTGGCGGATTTGGCGGGGAGCTGTTTTTT. It yields the protein CASSPGGFGGELFF.

The chain is built from TRBV27 and TRBJ2-1; no clear D. Trimming took 2 bases from V and 9 from J, leaving 8 bases between them. Germline CDR1 reads MNHEY; CDR2 reads SMNVEV (reference sequence). This CDR3 comprises 12 residues. This CDR3 is CASSLKGSEQFF. The CDR3 bases are TGTGCCAGCAGTTTAAAAGGAAGTGAGCAGTTCTTC.

The V gene is TRBV7-9, the J gene TRBJ2-5; no firm D call. The V and J ends lost 7 bases and 2 bases respectively, with 11 bases between them. Germline V gives CDR1 SEHNR, CDR2 FQNEAQ (reference sequence). The CDR3 spans 13 residues. The CDR3 loop reads CASIRPGQETQYF. The CDR3 nucleotides are TGTGCCAGCATCCGTCCTGGGCAAGAGACCCAGTACTTC.

The CDR3 DNA is TGTGCCAGCAGTTCCACAAGCTGGCGGGGGTCCTACGAGCAGTACTTC. This codes for CASSSTSWRGSYEQYF. This sequence joins TRBV28 and TRBJ2-7; 7 nucleotides line up with TRBD2. The germline V gene has CDR1 MDHEN and CDR2 SYDVKM. CDR3 length: 16 amino acids. V lost 4 bases and J lost 1; bases outside the gene matches: 10.

V is TRBV5-6 and J is TRBJ1-2; 8 bases are a match to TRBD1. CDR3 length equals 14 residues. V lost 0 bases and J lost 8; bases outside the gene matches: 6. Germline CDR1 is SGHDT and CDR2 is YYEEEE. CDR3 in amino acids: CASSLAYRGEGYTF. The CDR3 bases are TGTGCCAGCAGCTTGGCCTACAGGGGGGAGGGCTACACCTTC.

This chain links TRBV7-2 with TRBJ2-7; weak D call: TRBD2 (6 bases). The V gene lost 1 base and the J gene lost 6 bases, with 10 bases spanning the gap. The CDR3 is 13 amino acids. The germline V gene encodes CDR1 SGHTA and CDR2 FQGNSA. CDR3 DNA: TGTGCCAGCAGCTTAGGGGGGACTGGCGAGCAGTACTTC. This codes for CASSLGGTGEQYF.

In its sample, this clone was seen once. The CDR3 carries no conserved terminal phenylalanine or tryptophan, so it likely arises from a read error. The genes are TRBV30 and TRBJ1-2, with 9 bases lining up with TRBD1. This CDR3 is built from 14 residues. The V gene's germline CDR1 is GTSNPN and CDR2 SVGIG (reference sequence). Trimming at V came to 1 base and at J to 5 bases, leaving 5 bases not matched to a gene. CDR3 region: CAWSGDRAIYGYTL. The CDR3, as DNA: TGTGCCTGGAGTGGGGACAGGGCCATATATGGCTACACCCTC.

This chain connects TRBV2 to TRBJ2-5; D gene ambiguous. V lost 3 bases and J lost 5, with 4 bases in between. The length of the CDR3 is 11 residues. Germline V gene sequence: CDR1 SNHLY, CDR2 FYNNEI. In DNA, the CDR3 is TGTGCCAGCAGTGACTTGGAGACCCAGTACTTC. This sequence encodes CASSDLETQYF.

This clone was counted once. The chain combines TRBV7-9 with TRBJ2-7, with 7 nucleotides matching TRBD2. V gave up 5 bases and J gave up 0 bases; unmatched junction bases: 10. The CDR3 totals 16 residues. Germline V lookup: CDR1 SEHNR, CDR2 FQNEAQ (reference sequence). The CDR3 sequence: CASSIPSGGSSYEQYF. In DNA, the CDR3 is TGTGCCAGCAGCATCCCTAGCGGAGGGAGCTCCTACGAGCAGTACTTC.

This clone was recorded many times. The sample holds other DNA sequences that translate to the same CDR3. This chain uses TRBV12-5 with TRBJ1-2; D perhaps matches TRBD1 (6 bases). CDR3 length: 13 amino acids. The germline V gene encodes CDR1 LGHNT and CDR2 FRNRAP. V was trimmed by 3 bases and J by 4 bases, leaving 9 bases between them. The CDR3 sequence: CASGLGGSYGYTF. The DNA of the CDR3 is TGTGCTAGTGGTTTAGGGGGTTCCTATGGCTACACCTTC.

This clone has just a few counts. The rearrangement joins TRBV30 to TRBJ1-2; maybe TRBD1 (6 bases). CDR3 length: 13 residues. Germline loops: CDR1 GTSNPN, CDR2 SVGIG (reference sequence). Trimming pared 0 bases from V and 6 bases from J, leaving 11 bases between. CDR3 sequence: CAWSVNTGHGYTF. In nucleotides, the CDR3 is TGTGCCTGGAGTGTAAATACAGGGCATGGCTACACCTTC.

The chain links TRBV11-2 to TRBJ2-1; D may match TRBD1 or TRBD2 (7 bases each). Germline CDR1 reads SGHAT; CDR2 reads FQNNGV. The V end lost 5 bases, the J end lost 14 bases, and 19 bases lay between the germline ends. CDR3 length equals 13 residues. For the CDR3, the DNA is TGTGCCAGCAGCCCCGTCCAGGGGGGGGTGAAGTTCTTC. Translation gives CASSPVQGGVKFF.

V usage is TRBV6-1 and J usage is TRBJ2-7; no clear D gene. Germline assignment: CDR1 MNHNS and CDR2 SASEGT. V dropped 1 base and J dropped 3 bases, with 10 bases sitting between them. The CDR3 has 14 amino acids. CDR3 bases: TGTGCCAGCAGTGAAGGGGGAACGTTCTACGAGCAGTACTTC. This gives the protein CASSEGGTFYEQYF.

The J gene is TRBJ1-4, the V gene TRBV7-8, with D uncertain. Looked up from germline, CDR1 is SGHVS and CDR2 is FQNEAQ. This CDR3 is built from 18 residues. With 1 base removed from V and 0 bases from J, the gap between germline ends came to 15 bases. CDR3 in amino acids: CASSLGVTSVATNEKLFF. The CDR3 DNA sequence: TGTGCCAGCAGCTTAGGTGTGACGTCGGTTGCAACTAATGAAAAACTGTTTTTT.

Turning to this clone: This same CDR3 is encoded by further DNA sequences in the sample. The rearrangement joins TRBV19 to TRBJ1-2; TRBD1 is a possible D gene (5 bases). Germline V gene lookup returns CDR1 LNHDA and CDR2 SQIVND (reference sequence). CDR3 length: 13 residues. V lost 2 bases and J lost 4, with 8 bases in between. The chain's CDR3 is CASSIRQGYGYTF. The CDR3 bases are TGTGCCAGTAGTATAAGGCAGGGCTATGGCTACACCTTC.

Comments on this clone: The identical CDR3 is also encoded by other nucleotide sequences in the sample. J is TRBJ2-1 and V is TRBV4-2; TRBD1 aligns across 8 bases. The CDR3 loop spans 13 amino acids. Per germline, CDR1 LGHNA and CDR2 YNFKEQ. V was clipped by 6 bases and J by 4 bases; unmatched bases: 2. As DNA, the CDR3 is TGTGCCAGCAGTAGGGACAGGTACAATGAGCAGTTCTTC. This encodes CASSRDRYNEQFF.

This chain uses TRBV4-2 with TRBJ2-2; perhaps TRBD1 as D (5 bases). Per germline, CDR1 LGHNA and CDR2 YNFKEQ. V was pared by 1 base and J by 2 bases, with 11 bases between. The length of the CDR3 is 16 residues. CDR3 amino acids: CASSQVATANTGELFF. The CDR3 DNA is TGTGCCAGCAGCCAAGTTGCGACAGCAAACACCGGGGAGCTGTTTTTT.

This sequence joins TRBV29-1 and TRBJ2-5, with 9 bases that match TRBD1. Trimming removed 7 bases from V and 4 bases from J; junction bases left unmatched: 4. Germline V gives CDR1 SQVTM, CDR2 ANQGSEA. The CDR3 is 12 amino acids. CDR3 protein: CSALQGAETQYF. Here the CDR3 DNA reads TGCAGCGCCCTACAGGGGGCAGAGACCCAGTACTTC. Complete variable domain (other parts from reference TRBV29-1 and TRBJ2-5): SAVISQKPSRDICQRGTSLTIQCQVDSQVTMMFWYRQQPGQSLTLIATANQGSEATYESGFVIDKFPISRPNLTFSTLTVSNMSPEDSSIYLCSALQGAETQYFGPGTRLLVL.

This clone has only one observation. At the DNA level, this CDR3 is encoded by other sequences in the same sample as well. J is TRBJ2-7 and V is TRBV5-4; perhaps TRBD1 as D (5 bases). The germline CDR1 and CDR2 sequences are SGHNT and YYREEE (reference sequence). V lost 0 bases, J lost 4 bases, and 5 bases lay in between. This CDR3 spans 12 amino acids. The CDR3, as DNA: TGTGCCAGCAGCTTGGACAGGTACGAGCAGTACTTC. This sequence encodes CASSLDRYEQYF. The whole variable domain, remainder taken from reference TRBV5-4 and TRBJ2-7, is ETGVTQSPTHLIKTRGQQVTLRCSSQSGHNTVSWYQQALGQGPQFIFQYYREEENGRGNFPPRFSGLQFPNYSSELNVNALELDDSALYLCASSLDRYEQYFGPGTRLTVT.

Concerning this clone itself: Additional DNA sequences in this sample encode the identical CDR3. This chain connects TRBV7-2 to TRBJ2-1, with 7 positions matching TRBD1. The germline V gene has CDR1 SGHTA and CDR2 FQGNSA. The CDR3 spans 15 residues. J lost 1 base, V lost 6 bases, and 6 bases had no gene match. The CDR3 is CASSPDRWSYNEQFF. The DNA of the CDR3 is TGTGCCAGCAGTCCGGACAGGTGGTCCTACAATGAGCAGTTCTTC.

The chain recombines TRBV4-2 with TRBJ1-4; perhaps TRBD1 as D (5 bases). CDR1 and CDR2 (germline): LGHNA, YNFKEQ. This CDR3 is built from 17 residues. V gave up 0 bases and J gave up 5 bases, with 16 bases separating them. Written as DNA, the CDR3 is TGTGCCAGCAGCCAAGACCCTCAGGGTTGGAGGAATGAAAAACTGTTTTTT. Translating gives CASSQDPQGWRNEKLFF.

This clone was recorded only once. The gene calls are TRBV28 and TRBJ1-5, with 7 bases aligning to TRBD1. The CDR3 runs 15 residues. Germline assignment: CDR1 MDHEN and CDR2 SYDVKM. Trimming removed 6 bases from V and 1 base from J; junction bases left unmatched: 6. The CDR3 sequence: CASRSTGLSNQPQHF. As DNA, the CDR3 is TGTGCCAGCAGATCGACAGGGTTGAGCAATCAGCCCCAGCATTTT.